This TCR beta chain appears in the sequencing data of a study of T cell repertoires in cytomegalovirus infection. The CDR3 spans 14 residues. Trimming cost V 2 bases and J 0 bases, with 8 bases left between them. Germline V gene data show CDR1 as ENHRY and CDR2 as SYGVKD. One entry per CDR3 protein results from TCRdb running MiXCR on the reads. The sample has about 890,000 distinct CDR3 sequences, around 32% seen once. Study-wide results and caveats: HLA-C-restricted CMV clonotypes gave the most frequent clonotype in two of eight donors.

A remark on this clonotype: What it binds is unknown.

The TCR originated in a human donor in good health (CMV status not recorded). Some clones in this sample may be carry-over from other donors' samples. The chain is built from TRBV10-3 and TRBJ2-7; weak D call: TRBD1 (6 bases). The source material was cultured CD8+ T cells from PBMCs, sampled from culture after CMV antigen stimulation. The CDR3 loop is CAISEDRSSYEQYF. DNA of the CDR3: TGTGCCATCAGTGAGGACAGGAGCTCCTACGAGCAGTACTTC.